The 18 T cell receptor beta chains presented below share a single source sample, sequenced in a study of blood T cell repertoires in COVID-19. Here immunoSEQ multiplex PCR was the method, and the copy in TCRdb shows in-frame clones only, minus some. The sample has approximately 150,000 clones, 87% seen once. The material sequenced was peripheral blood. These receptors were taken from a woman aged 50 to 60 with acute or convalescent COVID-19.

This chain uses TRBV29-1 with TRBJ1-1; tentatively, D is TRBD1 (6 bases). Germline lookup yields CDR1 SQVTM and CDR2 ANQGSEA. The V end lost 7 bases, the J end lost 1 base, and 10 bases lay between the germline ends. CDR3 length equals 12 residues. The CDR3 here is CSALTGNTEAFF. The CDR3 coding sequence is TGCAGCGCTCTGACAGGGAACACTGAAGCTTTCTTT.

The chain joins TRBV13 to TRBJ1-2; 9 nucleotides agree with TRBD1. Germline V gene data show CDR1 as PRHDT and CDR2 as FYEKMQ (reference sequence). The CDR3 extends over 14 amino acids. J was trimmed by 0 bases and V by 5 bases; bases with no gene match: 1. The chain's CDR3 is CASSRDRANYGYTF. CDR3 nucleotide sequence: TGTGCCAGCAGCCGGGACAGGGCTAACTATGGCTACACCTTC.

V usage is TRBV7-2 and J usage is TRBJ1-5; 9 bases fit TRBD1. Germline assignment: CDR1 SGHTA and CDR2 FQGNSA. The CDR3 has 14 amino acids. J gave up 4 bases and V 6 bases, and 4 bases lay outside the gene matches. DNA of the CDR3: TGTGCCAGCAGACGGACAGGGGTAAATCAGCCCCAGCATTTT. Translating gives CASRRTGVNQPQHF.

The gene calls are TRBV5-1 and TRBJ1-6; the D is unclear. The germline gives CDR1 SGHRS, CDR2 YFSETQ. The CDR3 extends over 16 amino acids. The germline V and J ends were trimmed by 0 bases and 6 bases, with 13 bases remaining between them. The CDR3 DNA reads TGCGCCAGCAGCTTGGCCATGACACGGTTTAATTCACCCCTCCACTTT. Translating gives CASSLAMTRFNSPLHF.

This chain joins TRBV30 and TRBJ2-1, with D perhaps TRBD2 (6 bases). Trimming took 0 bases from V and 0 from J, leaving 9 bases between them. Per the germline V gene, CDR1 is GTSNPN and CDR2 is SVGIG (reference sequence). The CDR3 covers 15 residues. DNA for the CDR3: TGTGCCTGGAGTGTAAGGGGAGGCTCCTACAATGAGCAGTTCTTC. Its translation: CAWSVRGGSYNEQFF.

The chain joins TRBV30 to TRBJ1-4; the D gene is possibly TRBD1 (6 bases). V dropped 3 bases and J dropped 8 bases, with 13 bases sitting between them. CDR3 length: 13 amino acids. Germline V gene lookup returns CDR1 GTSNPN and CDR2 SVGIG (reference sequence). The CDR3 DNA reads TGTGCCTGGAGCCAGGGGAACGAAGAAAAACTGTTTTTT. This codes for CAWSQGNEEKLFF.

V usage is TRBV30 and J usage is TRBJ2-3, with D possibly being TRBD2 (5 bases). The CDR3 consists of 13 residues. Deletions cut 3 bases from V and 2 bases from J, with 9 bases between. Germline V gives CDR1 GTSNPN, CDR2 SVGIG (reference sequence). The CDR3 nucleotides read TGTGCCTGGAGCTGGGGAGCCACAGATACGCAGTATTTT. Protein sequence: CAWSWGATDTQYF. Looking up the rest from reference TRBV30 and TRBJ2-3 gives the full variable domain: SQTIHQWPATLVQPVGSPLSLECTVEGTSNPNLYWYRQAAGRGLQLLFYSVGIGQISSEVPQNLSASRPQDRQFILSSKKLLLSDSGFYLCAWSWGATDTQYFGPGTRLTVL.

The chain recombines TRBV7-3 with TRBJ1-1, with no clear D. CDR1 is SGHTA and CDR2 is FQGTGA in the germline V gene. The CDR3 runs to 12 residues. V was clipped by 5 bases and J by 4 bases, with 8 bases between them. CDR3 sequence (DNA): TGTGCCAGCAGCCCAGGTTCCACTGAAGCTTTCTTT. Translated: CASSPGSTEAFF.

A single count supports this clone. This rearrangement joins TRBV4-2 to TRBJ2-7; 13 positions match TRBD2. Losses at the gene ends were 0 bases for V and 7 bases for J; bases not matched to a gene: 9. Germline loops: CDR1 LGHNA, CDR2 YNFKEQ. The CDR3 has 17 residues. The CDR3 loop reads CASSQEFGTSGVWEQYF. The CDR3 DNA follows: TGTGCCAGCAGCCAAGAATTCGGGACTAGCGGGGTCTGGGAGCAGTACTTC.

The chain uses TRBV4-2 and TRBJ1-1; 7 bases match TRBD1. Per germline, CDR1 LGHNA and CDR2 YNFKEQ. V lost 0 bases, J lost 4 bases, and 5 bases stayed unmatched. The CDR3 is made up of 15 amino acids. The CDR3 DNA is TGTGCCAGCAGCCAAGAAGACAGGGACGGCACTGAAGCTTTCTTT. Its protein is CASSQEDRDGTEAFF.

The CDR3 sequence: CASGGLSSYNSPLHF. Here the CDR3 DNA reads TGTGCCTCCGGGGGACTCAGCTCCTATAATTCACCCCTCCACTTT. The chain couples TRBV30 to TRBJ1-6, with D possibly TRBD1 on 5 matching bases. Germline loops: CDR1 GTSNPN, CDR2 SVGIG (reference sequence). The CDR3 contains 15 residues. V gave up 7 bases and J gave up 0 bases, with 13 bases separating them.

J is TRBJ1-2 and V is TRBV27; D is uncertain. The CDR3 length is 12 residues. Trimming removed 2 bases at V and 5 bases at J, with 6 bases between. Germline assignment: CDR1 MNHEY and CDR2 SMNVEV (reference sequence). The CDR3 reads CASSLHLYGYTF. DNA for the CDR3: TGTGCCAGCAGTTTACATTTGTATGGCTACACCTTC.

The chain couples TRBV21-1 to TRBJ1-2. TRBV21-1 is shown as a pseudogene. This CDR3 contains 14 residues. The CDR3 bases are TGTGCCAGCAGCAAAGCAGGGGAGGCCTATGGCTACACCTTC. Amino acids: CASSKAGEAYGYTF.

In nucleotides, the CDR3 is TGCGCCAGCAGCCAAGATCAGGGACTAGCGGGGGGCCATAACACAGATACGCAGTATTTT. Protein product: CASSQDQGLAGGHNTDTQYF. The chain combines TRBV4-1 with TRBJ2-3; 15 positions agree with TRBD2. Germline V gene data show CDR1 as MGHRA and CDR2 as YSYEKL. This CDR3 spans 20 amino acids. The trim removed 0 bases at V and 2 bases at J, leaving 9 bases unmatched.

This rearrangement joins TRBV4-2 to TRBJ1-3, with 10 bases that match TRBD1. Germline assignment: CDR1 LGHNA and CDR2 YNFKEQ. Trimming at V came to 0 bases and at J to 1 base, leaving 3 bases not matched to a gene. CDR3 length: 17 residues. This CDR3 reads CASSQERGQGSGNTIYF. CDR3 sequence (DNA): TGTGCCAGCAGCCAAGAACGGGGACAGGGGTCTGGAAACACCATATATTTT.

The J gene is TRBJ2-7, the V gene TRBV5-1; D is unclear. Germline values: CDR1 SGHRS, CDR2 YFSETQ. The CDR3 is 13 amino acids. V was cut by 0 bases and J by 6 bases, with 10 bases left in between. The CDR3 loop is CASSLASPGEQYF. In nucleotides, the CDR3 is TGCGCCAGCAGCTTGGCGTCCCCGGGCGAGCAGTACTTC.

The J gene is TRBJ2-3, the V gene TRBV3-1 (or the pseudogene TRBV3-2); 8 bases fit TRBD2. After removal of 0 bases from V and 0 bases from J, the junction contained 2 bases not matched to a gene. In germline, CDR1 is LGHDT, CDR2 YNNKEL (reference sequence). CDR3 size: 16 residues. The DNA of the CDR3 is TGTGCCAGCAGCCAAGATTTAGCGGGAAGCACAGATACGCAGTATTTT. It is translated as CASSQDLAGSTDTQYF.

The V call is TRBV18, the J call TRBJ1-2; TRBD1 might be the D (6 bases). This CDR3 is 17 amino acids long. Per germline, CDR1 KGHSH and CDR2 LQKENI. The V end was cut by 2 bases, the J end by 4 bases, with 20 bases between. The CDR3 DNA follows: TGTGCCAGCTCACCAAGGTTATGGGACACCGATGGCTATGGCTACACCTTC. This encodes CASSPRLWDTDGYGYTF.